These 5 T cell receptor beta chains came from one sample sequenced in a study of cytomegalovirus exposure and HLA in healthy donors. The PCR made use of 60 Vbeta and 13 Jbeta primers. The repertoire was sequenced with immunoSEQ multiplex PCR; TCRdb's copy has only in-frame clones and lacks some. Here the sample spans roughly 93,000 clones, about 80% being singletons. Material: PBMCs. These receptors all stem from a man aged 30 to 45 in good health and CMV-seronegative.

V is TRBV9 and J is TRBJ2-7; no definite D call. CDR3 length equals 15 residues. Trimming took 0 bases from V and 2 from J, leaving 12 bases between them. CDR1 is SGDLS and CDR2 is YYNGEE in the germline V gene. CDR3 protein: CASSVGDTQAYEQYF. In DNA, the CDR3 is TGTGCCAGCAGCGTAGGTGACACCCAGGCCTACGAGCAGTACTTC.

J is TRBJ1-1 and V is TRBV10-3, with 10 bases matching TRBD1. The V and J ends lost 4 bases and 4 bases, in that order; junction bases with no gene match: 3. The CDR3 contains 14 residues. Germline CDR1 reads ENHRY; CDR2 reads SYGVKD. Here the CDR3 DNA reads TGTGCCATCAGTGCTGGACAGGGGGGCACTGAAGCTTTCTTT. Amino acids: CAISAGQGGTEAFF.

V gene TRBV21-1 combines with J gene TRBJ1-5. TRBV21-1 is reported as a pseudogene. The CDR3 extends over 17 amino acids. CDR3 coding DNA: TGTGCCAGCAGCAAAGGAGGCCTCCGTGCAAGCAATCAGCCCCAGCATTTT. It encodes CASSKGGLRASNQPQHF.

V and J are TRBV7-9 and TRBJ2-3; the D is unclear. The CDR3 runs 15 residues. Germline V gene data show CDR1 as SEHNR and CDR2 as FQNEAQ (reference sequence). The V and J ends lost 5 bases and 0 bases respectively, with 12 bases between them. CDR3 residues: CASSRSSTSTDTQYF. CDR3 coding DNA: TGTGCCAGCAGCCGAAGTTCCACTAGCACAGATACGCAGTATTTT.

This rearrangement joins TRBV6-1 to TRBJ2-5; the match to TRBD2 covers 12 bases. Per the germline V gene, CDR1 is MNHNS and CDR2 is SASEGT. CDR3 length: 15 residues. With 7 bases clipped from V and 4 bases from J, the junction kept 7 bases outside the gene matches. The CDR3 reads CASTVTSGRLETQYF. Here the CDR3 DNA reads TGTGCCAGCACTGTGACTAGCGGGAGATTAGAGACCCAGTACTTC.